This T cell receptor beta chain was found in a study of cytomegalovirus exposure and HLA in healthy donors. Study conclusions and caveats: A list of 150 to 200 TCR beta chains associated with cytomegalovirus was given.

In germline, CDR1 is SGHRS, CDR2 YFSETQ. CDR3 size: 14 residues. V shed 4 bases and J 9 bases; nucleotides not matched to a gene: 9. This clone was picked up one time. Its specificity is unknown. PCR employed 60 Vbeta and 13 Jbeta primers. Only in-frame clones appear in the TCRdb table, and some are missing; sequencing was by immunoSEQ multiplex PCR. In the table there are 85,000 to 120,000 clones, around 75% of which are singletons. The origin of this receptor is a man in his forties in good health and CMV-seronegative. The V gene is TRBV5-1, the J gene TRBJ2-1, with 8 positions matching TRBD1. The sequenced material came from PBMCs. The CDR3 coding sequence is TGCGCCAGCAGCGGAGGGGGACAGGCCGTTGAGCAGTTCTTC. Its protein is CASSGGGQAVEQFF.